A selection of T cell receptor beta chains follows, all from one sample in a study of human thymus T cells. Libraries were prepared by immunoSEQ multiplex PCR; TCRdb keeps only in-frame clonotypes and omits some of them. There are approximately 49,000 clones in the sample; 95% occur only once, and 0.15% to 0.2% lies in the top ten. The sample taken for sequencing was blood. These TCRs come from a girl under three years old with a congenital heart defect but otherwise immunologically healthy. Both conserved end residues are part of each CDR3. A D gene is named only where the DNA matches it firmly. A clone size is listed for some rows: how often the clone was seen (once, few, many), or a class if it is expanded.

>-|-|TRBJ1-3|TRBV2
CASIPLGGAAFGSTIYF
TGTGCCAGCATCCCCCTGGGGGGCGCCGCATTCGGAAGCACCATATATTTT
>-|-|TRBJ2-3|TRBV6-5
CASSWTSKGTDTQYF
TGTGCCAGCAGTTGGACCAGCAAGGGCACAGATACGCAGTATTTT
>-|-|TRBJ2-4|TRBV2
CASSVRENIQYF
TGTGCCAGCAGTGTCCGGGAAAACATTCAGTACTTC
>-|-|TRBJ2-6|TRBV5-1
CASSLEGRGPGANVLTF
TGCGCCAGCAGCTTGGAAGGGCGGGGGCCTGGGGCCAACGTCCTGACTTTC
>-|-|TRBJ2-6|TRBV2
CASSQSGGPNVLTF
TGTGCCAGCAGCCAGTCGGGGGGCCCCAACGTCCTGACTTTC
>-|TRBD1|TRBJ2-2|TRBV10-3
CAISEFEGATIQCTGELFF
TGTGCCATCAGTGAGTTTGAGGGGGCGACTATCCAGTGCACCGGGGAGCTGTTTTTT
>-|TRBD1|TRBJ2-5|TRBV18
CASSPTGRETQYF
TGTGCCAGCTCACCGACAGGGCGAGAGACCCAGTACTTC
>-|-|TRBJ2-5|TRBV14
CASSQGGGGKTQYF
TGTGCCAGCAGCCAAGGGGGAGGGGGCAAGACCCAGTACTTC
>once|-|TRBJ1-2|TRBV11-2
CASSLDDLRSDGYTF
TGTGCCAGCAGCTTAGACGATTTGAGGTCGGATGGCTACACCTTC
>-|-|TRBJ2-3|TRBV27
CASSPRKRTDTQYF
TGTGCCAGCAGTCCTAGAAAACGCACAGATACGCAGTATTTT
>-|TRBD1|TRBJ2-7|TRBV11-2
CATRRQGHYEQYF
TGTGCCACCAGAAGACAGGGGCACTACGAGCAGTACTTC
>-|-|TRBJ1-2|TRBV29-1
CSVPMQGGYGYTF
TGCAGCGTTCCGATGCAGGGTGGCTATGGCTACACCTTC
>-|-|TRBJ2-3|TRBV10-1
CASSEGAHTDTQYF
TGCGCCAGCAGTGAGGGGGCTCACACAGATACGCAGTATTTT
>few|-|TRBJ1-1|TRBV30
CAWTGRGNTEAFF
TGTGCCTGGACAGGGCGGGGGAACACTGAAGCTTTCTTT
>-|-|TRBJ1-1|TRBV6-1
CASSEAIGGTEAFF
TGTGCCAGCAGTGAAGCAATCGGGGGGACTGAAGCTTTCTTT
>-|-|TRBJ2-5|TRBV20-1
CSANQETQYF
TGCAGTGCCAACCAAGAGACCCAGTACTTC
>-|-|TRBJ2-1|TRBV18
CASSPRLSGENEQFF
TGTGCCAGCTCACCGCGATTGTCAGGGGAAAATGAGCAGTTCTTC
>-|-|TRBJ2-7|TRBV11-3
CASSLTGNSYEQYF
TGTGCCAGCAGCCTCACAGGGAACTCCTACGAGCAGTACTTC
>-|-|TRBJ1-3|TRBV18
CASSPGGHNSGNTIYF
TGTGCCAGCTCACCGGGGGGACATAACTCTGGAAACACCATATATTTT
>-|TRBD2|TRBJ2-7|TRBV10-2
CASGRVWDEQYF
TGCGCCAGCGGGAGGGTATGGGACGAGCAGTACTTC
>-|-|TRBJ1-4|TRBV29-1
CSVASEKLFF
TGCAGCGTTGCGAGTGAAAAACTGTTTTTT
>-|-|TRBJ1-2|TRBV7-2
CASSQSWTAWGYTF
TGTGCCAGCAGCCAGTCATGGACAGCCTGGGGCTACACCTTC
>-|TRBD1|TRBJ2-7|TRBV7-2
CASSSIGGPYEQYF
TGTGCCAGCAGCTCAATAGGGGGCCCCTACGAGCAGTACTTC
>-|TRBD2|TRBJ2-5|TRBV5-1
CASSLDASGSTEETQYF
TGCGCCAGCAGCTTGGACGCTAGCGGGAGTACGGAAGAGACCCAGTACTTC
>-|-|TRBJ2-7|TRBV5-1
CASSFGTRNEQYF
TGCGCCAGCAGCTTTGGGACAAGGAACGAGCAGTACTTC
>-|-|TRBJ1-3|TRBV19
CASSAGAGNTIYF
TGTGCCAGTAGTGCAGGGGCAGGAAACACCATATATTTT
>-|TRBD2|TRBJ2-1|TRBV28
CASSYALTSGRYEQFF
TGTGCCAGCAGTTACGCGCTTACTAGCGGGAGGTATGAGCAGTTCTTC
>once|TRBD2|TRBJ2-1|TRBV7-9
CASSSSPLAQYNEQFF
TGTGCCAGCAGCTCCTCGCCACTAGCGCAATACAATGAGCAGTTCTTC
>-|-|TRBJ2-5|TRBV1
CTSSQGGPHPLQETQYF
TGCACCAGCAGCCAAGGGGGACCACATCCACTCCAAGAGACCCAGTACTTC
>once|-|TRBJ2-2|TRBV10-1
CASSEGHYLRGTGELFF
TGCGCCAGCAGTGAGGGCCACTACCTCCGGGGCACCGGGGAGCTGTTTTTT
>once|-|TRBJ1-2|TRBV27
CASSLGRHYGYTF
TGTGCCAGCAGTTTAGGTCGGCACTATGGCTACACCTTC
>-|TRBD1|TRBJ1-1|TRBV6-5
CASSRGQITEAFF
TGTGCCAGCAGTCGGGGACAGATCACTGAAGCTTTCTTT
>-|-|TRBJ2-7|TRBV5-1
CASSLLDFSYEQYF
TGCGCCAGCAGCCTTCTGGACTTCTCCTACGAGCAGTACTTC
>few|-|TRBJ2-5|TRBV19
CASQGVQTGQETQYF
TGTGCCAGTCAAGGGGTGCAGACGGGCCAAGAGACCCAGTACTTC
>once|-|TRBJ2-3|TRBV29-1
CSVQGFTLTDTQYF
TGCAGCGTCCAGGGGTTCACTCTCACAGATACGCAGTATTTT
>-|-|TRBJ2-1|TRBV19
CASSASGPYNEQFF
TGTGCCAGTAGTGCGTCGGGACCTTACAATGAGCAGTTCTTC
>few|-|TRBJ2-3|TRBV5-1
CASSTDTQYF
TGCGCCAGCAGCACAGATACGCAGTATTTT
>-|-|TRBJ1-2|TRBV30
CAWSLEGLSNYGYTF
TGTGCCTGGAGTCTGGAGGGACTGTCCAACTATGGCTACACCTTC
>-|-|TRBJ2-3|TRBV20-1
CSARTTHTQYF
TGCAGTGCGCGGACTACCCATACGCAGTATTTT
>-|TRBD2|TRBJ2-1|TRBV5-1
CASSLEQGKSTSGNDNEQFF
TGCGCCAGCAGCTTGGAGCAGGGGAAAAGTACTAGCGGGAACGACAATGAGCAGTTCTTC
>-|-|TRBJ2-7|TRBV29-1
CSVPRDGSQDEQYF
TGCAGCGTTCCCCGGGACGGATCTCAGGACGAGCAGTACTTC
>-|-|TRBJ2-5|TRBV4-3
CASSQEGKSGETQYF
TGCGCCAGCAGCCAAGAAGGGAAGTCAGGAGAGACCCAGTACTTC
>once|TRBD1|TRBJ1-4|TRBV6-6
CASSLGQGGEKLFF
TGTGCCAGCAGTTTGGGACAGGGCGGTGAAAAACTGTTTTTT
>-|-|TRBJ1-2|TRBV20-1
CSSDTSYGYTF
TGCAGTTCGGACACCTCCTATGGCTACACCTTC
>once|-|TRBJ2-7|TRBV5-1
CASSPPDFPYEQYF
TGCGCCAGCAGCCCCCCTGATTTCCCCTACGAGCAGTACTTC
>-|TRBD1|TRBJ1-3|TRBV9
CASSVGDRETSGNTIYF
TGTGCCAGCAGCGTAGGGGACAGGGAAACCTCTGGAAACACCATATATTTT
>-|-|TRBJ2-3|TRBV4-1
CASSQGAGTDTQYF
TGCGCCAGCAGCCAAGGTGCGGGCACAGATACGCAGTATTTT
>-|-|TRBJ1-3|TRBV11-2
CASTQEYRRGVYF
TGTGCCAGCACCCAAGAATACCGGCGAGGGGTATATTTT
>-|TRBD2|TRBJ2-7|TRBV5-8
CASSLPWLAGGEQYF
TGTGCCAGCAGCTTGCCGTGGCTAGCGGGAGGCGAGCAGTACTTC
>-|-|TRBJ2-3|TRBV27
CASSFSNTQYF
TGTGCCAGCAGTTTCTCAAATACGCAGTATTTT
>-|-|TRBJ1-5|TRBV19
CASSPGPAKDNQPQHF
TGTGCCAGTAGTCCAGGTCCCGCAAAAGACAATCAGCCCCAGCATTTT
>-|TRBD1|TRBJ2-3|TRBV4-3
CASSRDRGTDTQYF
TGCGCCAGCAGTCGGGACAGGGGCACAGATACGCAGTATTTT
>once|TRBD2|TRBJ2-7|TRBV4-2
CASSQETSSPHEQYF
TGTGCCAGCAGCCAAGAGACTAGCTCCCCCCACGAGCAGTACTTC
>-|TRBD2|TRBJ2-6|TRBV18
CASSPGTRLYFSGANVLTF
TGTGCCAGCTCACCCGGGACTAGACTATATTTCTCTGGGGCCAACGTCCTGACTTTC
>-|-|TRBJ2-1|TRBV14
CASSQSRTIRVDEQFF
TGTGCCAGCAGCCAATCTCGGACTATAAGGGTAGATGAGCAGTTCTTC
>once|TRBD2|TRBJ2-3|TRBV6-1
CASVPLGAGGPILYF
TGTGCCAGCGTCCCTTTGGGGGCGGGAGGGCCTATATTGTATTTT
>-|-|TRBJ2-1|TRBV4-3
CASSRVGRFNEQFF
TGCGCCAGCAGCCGCGTCGGGAGATTCAATGAGCAGTTCTTC
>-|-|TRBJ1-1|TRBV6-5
CASSPGRGNTEAFF
TGTGCCAGCAGCCCCGGGAGGGGGAACACTGAAGCTTTCTTT